The present T cell receptor (beta chain) was sequenced within a study of T cells in Graves' hyperthyroidism and ophthalmopathy. About the research overall: Blood from the periphery was taken at initial diagnosis, before any treatment. Study-wide results and caveats: The model forecast ophthalmopathy, anticipating it by a median around 6.5 months before onset.

Authors of the study amplified TCR beta CDR3 regions from RNA transcripts. Using the HTBI primer set, a first-round RT-PCR was run on the TCR CDR3. A single record per CDR3 protein comes from TCRdb applying MiXCR to the multiplex PCR reads. The sample lists about 360,000 distinct CDR3 sequences, less than 15% occurring once. A note on this clonotype: Its target is not known. This sequence may be a read error, since a much larger clone differs from it by one base.

There are 13 residues in the CDR3. The PBMCs were taken from over 9.5 ml of fresh peripheral blood. What was sequenced was blood. The chain uses TRBV12-3 or TRBV12-4 and TRBJ1-1, with a possible D match to TRBD1 (5 bases). The TCR sequence derives from a woman between 18 and 29 years old with Graves' hyperthyroidism. Here the CDR3 reads CASSNEGNTEALF. Here the CDR3 DNA reads TGTGCCAGCTCCAATGAGGGGAACACTGAAGCTCTCTTT.